This TCR beta chain comes out of a study of identifying expanded T cells in peripheral blood. Germline values: CDR1 SGHRS, CDR2 YFSETQ. This CDR3 region has 12 residues. V gave up 4 bases and J gave up 8 bases; unmatched junction bases: 2. Assay used: immunoSEQ multiplex PCR; TCRdb lists only in-frame clones, some missing. The sample records some 76,000 clones, roughly nine tenths being singletons. The sample taken for sequencing was blood. The chain couples TRBV5-1 to TRBJ2-1, with 8 nucleotides matching TRBD1. The receptor's source is a person aged 18-69 years in good health. This CDR3 reads CASSDRGYEQFF. The CDR3 DNA follows: TGCGCCAGCAGCGACAGGGGATATGAGCAGTTCTTC.